This T cell receptor (beta chain) was found in a study of T cells in Graves' hyperthyroidism and ophthalmopathy. Patients showing uncontrolled infection, other autoimmune disease, pregnancy or lactation were ineligible. Findings and limits, study-wide: Blood also held most thyroid clonotypes expanded beyond 0.001.

The CDR3 regions of TCR beta were amplified from RNA transcripts. The HTBI primer set was used in a first-round RT-PCR of the TCR CDR3. One entry per CDR3 protein, called by TCRdb with MiXCR from the multiplex PCR reads. In the table there are over 300,000 distinct CDR3 sequences, roughly 14% of which are singletons. CDR3 length: 13 residues. Germline V CDR1 and CDR2: DFQATT, SNEGSKA (reference sequence). V was pared by 7 bases and J by 5 bases, with 8 bases of the junction left unmatched. This clonotype was observed at least ten times. Its antigen is unidentified. This TCR came from a woman aged 55-70 years with Graves' hyperthyroidism. The chain carries TRBV20-1 and TRBJ2-5; 9 bases line up with TRBD2. The specimen sequenced was blood. This chain's CDR3 is CSGGGRVVETQYF. The CDR3 DNA reads as TGCAGTGGCGGCGGGAGGGTTGTCGAGACCCAGTACTTC.